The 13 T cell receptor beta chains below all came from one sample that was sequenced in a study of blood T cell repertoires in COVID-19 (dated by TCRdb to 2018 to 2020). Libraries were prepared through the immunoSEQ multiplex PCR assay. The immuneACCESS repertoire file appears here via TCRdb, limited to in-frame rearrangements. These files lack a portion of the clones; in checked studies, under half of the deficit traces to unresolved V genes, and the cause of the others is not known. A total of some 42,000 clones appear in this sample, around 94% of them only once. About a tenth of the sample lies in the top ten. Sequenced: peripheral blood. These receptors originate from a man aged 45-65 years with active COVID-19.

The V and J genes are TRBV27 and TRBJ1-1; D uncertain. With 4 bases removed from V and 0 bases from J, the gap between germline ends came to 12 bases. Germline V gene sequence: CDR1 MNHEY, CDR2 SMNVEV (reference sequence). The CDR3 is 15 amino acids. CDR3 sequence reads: CASSSDRRMNTEAFF. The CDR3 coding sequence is TGTGCCAGCAGTTCCGACCGGAGAATGAACACTGAAGCTTTCTTT.

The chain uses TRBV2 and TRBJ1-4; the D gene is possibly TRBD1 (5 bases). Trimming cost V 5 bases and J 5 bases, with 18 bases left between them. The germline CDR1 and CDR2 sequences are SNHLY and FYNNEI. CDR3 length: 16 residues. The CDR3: CASSWRGLESNEKLFF. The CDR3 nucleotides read TGTGCCAGCAGTTGGAGGGGTTTGGAATCCAATGAAAAACTGTTTTTT. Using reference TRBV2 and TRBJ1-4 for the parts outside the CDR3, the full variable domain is EPEVTQTPSHQVTQMGQEVILRCVPISNHLYFYWYRQILGQKVEFLVSFYNNEISEKSEIFDDQFSVERPDGSNFTLKIRSTKLEDSAMYFCASSWRGLESNEKLFFGSGTQLSVL.

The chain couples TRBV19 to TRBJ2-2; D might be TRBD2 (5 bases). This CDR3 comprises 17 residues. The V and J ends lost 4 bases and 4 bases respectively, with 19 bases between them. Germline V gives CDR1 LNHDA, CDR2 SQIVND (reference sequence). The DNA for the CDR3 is TGTGCCAGTAGTACTCGCCGCCGAGGGTGGGCCACCGGGGAGCTGTTTTTT. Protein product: CASSTRRRGWATGELFF.

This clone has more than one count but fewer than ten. The CDR3 protein is CASSAGVGGATDTQYF. CDR3 sequence (DNA): TGTGCCAGCAGCGCGGGAGTTGGGGGTGCCACAGATACGCAGTATTTT. This chain uses TRBV7-3 with TRBJ2-3; 7 bases are a match to TRBD2. The CDR3 loop spans 16 amino acids. Germline CDR1 is SGHTA and CDR2 is FQGTGA. After removal of 5 bases from V and 2 bases from J, the junction contained 10 bases not matched to a gene. The full variable domain, rest sourced from reference TRBV7-3 and TRBJ2-3, is GAGVSQTPSNKVTEKGKYVELRCDPISGHTALYWYRQSLGQGPEFLIYFQGTGAADDSGLPNDRFFAVRPEGSVSTLKIQRTERGDSAVYLCASSAGVGGATDTQYFGPGTRLTVL.

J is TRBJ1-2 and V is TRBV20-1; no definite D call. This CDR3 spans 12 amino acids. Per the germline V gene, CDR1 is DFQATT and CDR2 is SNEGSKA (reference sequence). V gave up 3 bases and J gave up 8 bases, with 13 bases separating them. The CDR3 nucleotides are TGCAGTGCTAGTTCGGCGGCGCGGGGCTACACCTTC. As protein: CSASSAARGYTF.

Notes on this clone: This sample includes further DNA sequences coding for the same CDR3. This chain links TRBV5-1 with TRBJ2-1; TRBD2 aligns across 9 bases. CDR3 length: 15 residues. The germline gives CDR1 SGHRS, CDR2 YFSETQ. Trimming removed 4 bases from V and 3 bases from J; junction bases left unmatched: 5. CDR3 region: CASSPGTSSYNEQFF. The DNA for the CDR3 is TGCGCCAGCAGCCCCGGGACTAGCAGCTACAATGAGCAGTTCTTC.

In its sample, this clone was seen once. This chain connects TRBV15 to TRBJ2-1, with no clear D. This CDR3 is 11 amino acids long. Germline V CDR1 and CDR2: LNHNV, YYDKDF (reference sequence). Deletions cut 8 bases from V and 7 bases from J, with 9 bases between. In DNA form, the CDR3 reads TGTGCCACCCCGAGGCGGAATGAGCAGTTCTTC. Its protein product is CATPRRNEQFF. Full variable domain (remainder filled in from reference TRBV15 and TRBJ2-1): DAMVIQNPRYQVTQFGKPVTLSCSQTLNHNVMYWYQQKSSQAPKLLFHYYDKDFNNEADTPDNFQSRRPNTSFCFLDIRSPGLGDTAMYLCATPRRNEQFFGPGTRLTVL.

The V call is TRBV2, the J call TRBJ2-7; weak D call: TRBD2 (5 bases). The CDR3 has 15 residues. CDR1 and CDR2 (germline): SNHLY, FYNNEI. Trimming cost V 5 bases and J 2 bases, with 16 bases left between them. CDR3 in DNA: TGTGCCAGCAGTCCTATCGCCGGGATGGCCTACGAGCAGTACTTC. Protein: CASSPIAGMAYEQYF. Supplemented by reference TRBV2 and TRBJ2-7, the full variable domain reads EPEVTQTPSHQVTQMGQEVILRCVPISNHLYFYWYRQILGQKVEFLVSFYNNEISEKSEIFDDQFSVERPDGSNFTLKIRSTKLEDSAMYFCASSPIAGMAYEQYFGPGTRLTVT.

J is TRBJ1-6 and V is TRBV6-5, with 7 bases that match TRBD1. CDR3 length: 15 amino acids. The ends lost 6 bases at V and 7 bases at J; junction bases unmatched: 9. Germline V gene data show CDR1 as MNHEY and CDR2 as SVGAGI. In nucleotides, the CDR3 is TGTGCCAGCAGGGTTGCGGGACAGCCAAATTCACCCCTCCACTTT. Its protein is CASRVAGQPNSPLHF.

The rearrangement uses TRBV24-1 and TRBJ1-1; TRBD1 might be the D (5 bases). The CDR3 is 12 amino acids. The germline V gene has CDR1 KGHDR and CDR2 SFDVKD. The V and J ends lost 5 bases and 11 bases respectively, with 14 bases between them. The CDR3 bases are TGTGCCACCAGTGCGGGGGGGGGTTCGGCTTTCTTT. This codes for CATSAGGGSAFF.

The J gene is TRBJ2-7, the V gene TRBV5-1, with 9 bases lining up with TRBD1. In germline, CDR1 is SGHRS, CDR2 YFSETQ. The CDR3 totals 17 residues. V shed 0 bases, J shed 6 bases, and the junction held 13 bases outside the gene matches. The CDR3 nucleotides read TGCGCCAGCAGCTTGGATCTCGGGGACAGGGCTTCTCGCGAGCAGTACTTC. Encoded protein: CASSLDLGDRASREQYF.

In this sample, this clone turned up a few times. The CDR3 sequence is CASRSRGQGAARYGYTF. DNA for the CDR3: TGTGCCAGTAGGTCGCGGGGACAGGGGGCAGCAAGGTATGGCTACACCTTC. The chain is built from TRBV19 and TRBJ1-2; 12 bases are a match to TRBD1. Germline V gene lookup returns CDR1 LNHDA and CDR2 SQIVND (reference sequence). The CDR3 loop spans 17 amino acids. Trimming removed 6 bases from V and 5 bases from J; junction bases left unmatched: 13.

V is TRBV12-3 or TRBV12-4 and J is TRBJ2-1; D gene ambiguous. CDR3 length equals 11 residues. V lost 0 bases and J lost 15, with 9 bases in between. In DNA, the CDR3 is TGTGCCAGCAGTTTAGCTGGAGCCGCGTTCTTC. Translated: CASSLAGAAFF.